The T cell receptor beta chain under discussion was sequenced for a study of CD8+CD57+ T cells in acquired aplastic anemia (dated by TCRdb to 2016 to 2019). With regard to the full study: Extracted DNA from sorted CD4+ and CD8+ cells averaged about 2.9 ug, ranging from roughly 0.17 to 27.4 ug. CD8+CD57+ expansion was defined as frequency above the mean frequency observed in healthy subjects. Study-wide conclusions, independent of this receptor: Although roughly 29 CD8+ CDR3 sequences were shared by patients and controls, these sequences appeared highly expressed in patients and within the immunodominant clones of patients. CD8+ Simpson's diversity did not differ significantly between patients and healthy controls (P=0.060).

Patients chosen for sequencing had shown expansion of CD8+CD57+ cells by flow cytometry. All patients had severe acquired aplastic anemia diagnosed by International Study of Aplastic Anemia and Agranulocytosis and Camitta criteria. No therapy had been received by the patients at the time of blood sampling. In the study, sorted CD4+ and CD8+ blood T cells from patients with severe aplastic anemia and from healthy subjects underwent deep sequencing of TCR repertoires. In the USA, patient enrollment took place under clinicaltrials.gov protocols 00001620, 01623167, 00001397, 00071045, 00081523 and 00961064. Ficoll-Paque density gradient centrifugation was used to isolate peripheral blood mononuclear cells. Before DNA extraction, CD4+ and CD8+ T cells were sorted by FACS or by magnetic beads. This clonotype was picked up a small number of times. Its antigen remains unidentified. No base qualities exist here, and no much larger clone lies one base off it.

TCR beta VDJ combination and CDR3 sequence profiling used genomic DNA as the template. TCR repertoire sequencing was run on an Illumina HiSeq 2000. In the authors' own workflow: TRBV/TRBJ rearrangement plots, CDR3 size and DJ length profiles, and Simpson's diversity index were used to evaluate the repertoires. The immunodominant clone was defined as the most abundant DNA sequence in deep sequencing data. CDR3 amino acid sequences were screened for sharing across subjects and compared with published repertoires and the VDJdb database. Using fastp at Q25 and MiXCR, TCRdb reprocessed the public reads and kept productive beta chains. Entries that share a CDR3 protein sequence are merged under the most common genes and DNA. The V and J calls reflect TCRdb's pipeline rather than the authors' work. In all, the sample holds about 200,000 distinct CDR3 sequences, and around 50% of those were seen once. The ten most abundant clones make up about 20% of the sample.

Taken from cysteine to phenylalanine, the CDR3 has 15 residues. The CDR3 DNA has 45 bases and is translated from base 1. The CDR1 and CDR2 encoded by the germline V gene are SGDLS and YYNGEE. The V end loses 4 bases and the J end loses 0 bases, and a stretch of 10 bases separates them. Sequencing was performed on sorted CD4+, CD8+, or CD8+CD57+ T cells (not recorded which) from PBMCs. Recombination connected TRBV9 to TRBJ1-4, with the D gene call left open. The sequence derives from a human donor with aplastic anemia. The nucleotide sequence reads as follows: TGTGCCAGCAGCCCAGGAGAGGCAACTAATGAAAAACTGTTTTTT. This encodes CASSPGEATNEKLFF.